This T cell receptor beta chain was captured by sequencing in a study of blood T cells in healthy people across ages. The CDR3 is made up of 15 amino acids. Germline V CDR1 and CDR2: KGHSH, LQKENI. Trimming pared 2 bases from V and 0 bases from J, leaving 8 bases between. Using a J-beta primer mix together with a sample-barcoded 5' primer, a second PCR was run for about 7 to 12 cycles. One entry per CDR3 protein, called by TCRdb with MiXCR from the 5' RACE reads. The table shows approximately 1,700,000 distinct CDR3 sequences, with about two fifths occurring only once. The sample comprised blood. The sequence came from a human donor in good health. The chain recombines TRBV18 with TRBJ2-1; D unclear. CDR3 amino acids: CASSPTTASYNEQFF. CDR3 DNA: TGTGCCAGCTCACCAACGACGGCCTCCTACAATGAGCAGTTCTTC.